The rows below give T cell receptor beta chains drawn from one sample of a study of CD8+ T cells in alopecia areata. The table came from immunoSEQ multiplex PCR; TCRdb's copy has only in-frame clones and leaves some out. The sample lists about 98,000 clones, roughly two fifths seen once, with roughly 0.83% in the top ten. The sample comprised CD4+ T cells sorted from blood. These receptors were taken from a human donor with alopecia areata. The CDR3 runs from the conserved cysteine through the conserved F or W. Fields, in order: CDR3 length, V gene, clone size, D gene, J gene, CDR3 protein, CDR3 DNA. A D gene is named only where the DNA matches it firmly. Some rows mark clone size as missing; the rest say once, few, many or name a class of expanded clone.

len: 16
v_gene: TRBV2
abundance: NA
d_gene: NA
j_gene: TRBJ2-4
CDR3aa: CASSEAEAQSGNIQYF
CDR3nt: TGTGCCAGCAGTGAAGCTGAGGCCCAGAGCGGAAACATTCAGTACTTC

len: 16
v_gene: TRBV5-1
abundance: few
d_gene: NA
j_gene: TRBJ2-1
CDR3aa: CASSLSYGSDYNEQFF
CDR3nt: TGCGCCAGCAGCTTGTCGTACGGGAGTGATTACAATGAGCAGTTCTTC

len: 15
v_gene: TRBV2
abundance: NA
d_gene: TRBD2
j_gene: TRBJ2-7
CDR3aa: CASGGRLAGVSEQYF
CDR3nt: TGTGCCAGCGGAGGGAGACTAGCGGGAGTGTCGGAGCAGTACTTC

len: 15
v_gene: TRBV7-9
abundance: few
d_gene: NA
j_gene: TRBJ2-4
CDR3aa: CASSPTPVAKNIQYF
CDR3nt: TGTGCCAGCAGCCCGACGCCCGTAGCCAAAAACATTCAGTACTTC

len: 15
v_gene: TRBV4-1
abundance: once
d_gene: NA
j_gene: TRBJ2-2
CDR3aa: CASSLGGLSIGELFF
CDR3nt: TGCGCCAGCAGCCTCGGTGGCTTATCGATCGGGGAGCTGTTTTTT

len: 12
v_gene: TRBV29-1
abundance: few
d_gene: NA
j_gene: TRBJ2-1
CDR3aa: CSTSQSYNEQFF
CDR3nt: TGCAGCACCTCCCAATCCTACAATGAGCAGTTCTTC

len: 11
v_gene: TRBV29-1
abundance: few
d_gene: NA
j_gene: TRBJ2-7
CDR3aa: CSVEDSYEQYF
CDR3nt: TGCAGCGTTGAAGACAGCTACGAGCAGTACTTC

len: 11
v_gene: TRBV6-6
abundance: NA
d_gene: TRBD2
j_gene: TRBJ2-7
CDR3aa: CASSTGGVEYF
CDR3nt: TGTGCCAGCAGCACGGGGGGGGTGGAGTACTTC

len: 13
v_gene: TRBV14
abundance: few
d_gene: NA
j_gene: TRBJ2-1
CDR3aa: CASSGRVYNEQFF
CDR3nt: TGTGCCAGCTCCGGCAGGGTCTACAATGAGCAGTTCTTC

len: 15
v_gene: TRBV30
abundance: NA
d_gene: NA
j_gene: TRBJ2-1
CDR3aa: CAWSDSSWKGNEQFF
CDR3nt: TGTGCCTGGAGTGATTCGAGTTGGAAGGGGAATGAGCAGTTCTTC

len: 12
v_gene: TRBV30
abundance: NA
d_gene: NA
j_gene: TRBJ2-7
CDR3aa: CAWSDRLDEQYF
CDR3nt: TGTGCCTGGAGTGACAGGTTGGACGAGCAGTACTTC

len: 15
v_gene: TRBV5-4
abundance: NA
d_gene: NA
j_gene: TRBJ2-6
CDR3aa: CASSLMFSGANVLTF
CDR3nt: TGTGCCAGCAGCCTGATGTTCTCTGGGGCCAACGTCCTGACTTTC

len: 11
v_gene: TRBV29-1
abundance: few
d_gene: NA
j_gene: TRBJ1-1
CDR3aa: CSVLLMTEAFF
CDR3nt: TGCAGCGTTTTATTGATGACTGAAGCTTTCTTT

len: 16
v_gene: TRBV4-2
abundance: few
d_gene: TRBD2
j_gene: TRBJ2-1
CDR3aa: CASSQPSGGFGNEQFF
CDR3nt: TGTGCCAGCAGCCAACCTAGCGGGGGCTTCGGGAATGAGCAGTTCTTC

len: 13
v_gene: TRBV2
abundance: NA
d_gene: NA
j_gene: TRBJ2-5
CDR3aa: CASSDRGTETQYF
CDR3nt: TGTGCCAGCAGTGACAGGGGTACGGAGACCCAGTACTTC

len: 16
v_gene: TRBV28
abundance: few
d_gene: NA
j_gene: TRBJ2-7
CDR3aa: CASATVGDGVSYEQYF
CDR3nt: TGTGCCAGCGCCACGGTAGGGGACGGGGTCTCCTACGAGCAGTACTTC

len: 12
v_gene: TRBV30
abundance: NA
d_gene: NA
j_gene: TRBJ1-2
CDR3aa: CAWSVHVYGYTF
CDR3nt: TGTGCCTGGAGTGTACACGTATATGGCTACACCTTC

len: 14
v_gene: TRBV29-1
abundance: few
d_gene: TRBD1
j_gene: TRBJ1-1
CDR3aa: CSVEGQGANTEAFF
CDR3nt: TGCAGCGTTGAAGGACAGGGGGCGAACACTGAAGCTTTCTTT

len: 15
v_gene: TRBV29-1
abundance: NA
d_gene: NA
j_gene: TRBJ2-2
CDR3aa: CSVAPRQENTGELFF
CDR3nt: TGCAGCGTTGCCCCTCGGCAGGAGAACACCGGGGAGCTGTTTTTT

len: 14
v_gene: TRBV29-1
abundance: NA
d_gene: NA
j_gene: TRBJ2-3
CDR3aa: CSVVTRGSTDTQYF
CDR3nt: TGCAGCGTTGTTACTCGGGGAAGCACAGATACGCAGTATTTT

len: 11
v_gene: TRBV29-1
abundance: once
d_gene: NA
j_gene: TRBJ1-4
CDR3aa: CSVTTGGEWVF
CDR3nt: TGCAGCGTTACAACTGGAGGGGAATGGGTTTTT

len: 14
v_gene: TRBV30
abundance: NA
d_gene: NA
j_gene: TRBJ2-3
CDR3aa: CAWSLGGVADTQYF
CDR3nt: TGTGCCTGGAGCCTGGGGGGAGTGGCCGATACGCAGTATTTT

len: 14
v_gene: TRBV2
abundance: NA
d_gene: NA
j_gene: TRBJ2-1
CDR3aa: CASSEGPSYNEQFF
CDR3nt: TGTGCCAGCAGTGAAGGTCCCTCCTACAATGAGCAGTTCTTC

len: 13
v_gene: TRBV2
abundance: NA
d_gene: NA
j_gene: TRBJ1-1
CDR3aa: CASLGAANTEAFF
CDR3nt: TGTGCCAGCCTGGGGGCAGCCAACACTGAAGCTTTCTTT